These 9 T cell receptor beta chains came from one sample sequenced in a study of T cells in Graves' hyperthyroidism and ophthalmopathy. RNA transcripts provided the source from which TCR beta CDR3 regions were amplified. HTBI primers were used for first-round RT-PCR of the TCR CDR3. TCRdb itself ran the multiplex PCR reads through MiXCR, one entry per CDR3 protein. The table shows hundreds of thousands of distinct CDR3 sequences, with more than 12% occurring only once. Sequencing was carried out using blood. These receptors were collected from a woman between 45 and 65 years old with Graves' ophthalmopathy.

On this clonotype itself: Just one base apart from a much larger clone, this may be a read error. CDR3 DNA: TGTGCCGGCAGGCAAGACGTCTACGAGCAGTACTTC. Translated: CAGRQDVYEQYF. This chain links TRBV6-1 with TRBJ2-7; D is uncertain. The CDR3 contains 12 residues. Germline V gene lookup returns CDR1 MNHNS and CDR2 SASEGT.

This clonotype has at least ten counts. V gene TRBV15 combines with J gene TRBJ1-1; D remains unclear. V gave up 0 bases and J gave up 0 bases, with 8 bases separating them. The CDR3 has 15 residues. Germline CDR1 and CDR2: LNHNV and YYDKDF (reference sequence). CDR3 nucleotide sequence: TGTGCCACCAGCAGAGATAACTTCCTGAACACTGAAGCTTTCTTT. It is translated as CATSRDNFLNTEAFF.

This clonotype was recorded many times. V and J are TRBV19 and TRBJ2-7; 8 nucleotides line up with TRBD2. The CDR3 runs to 17 residues. V lost 4 bases and J lost 3; bases outside the gene matches: 14. CDR1 LNHDA and CDR2 SQIVND come from the germline V gene (reference sequence). The CDR3: CASSTDPHLAGYYEQYF. CDR3 nucleotide sequence: TGTGCCAGTAGTACCGATCCCCACTTAGCGGGATACTACGAGCAGTACTTC.

This clonotype was observed at least ten times. V is TRBV7-9 and J is TRBJ1-3, with a weak D call TRBD1 (5 bases). This CDR3 is built from 16 residues. The germline V gene encodes CDR1 SEHNR and CDR2 FQNEAQ (reference sequence). V was cut by 3 bases and J by 0 bases, with 12 bases left in between. The CDR3: CASSLGHTTSGNTIYF. The CDR3 nucleotides are TGTGCCAGCAGCTTGGGGCATACCACCTCTGGAAACACCATATATTTT.

About this clonotype: A much larger clone differs by one base, so this may be a read error. The chain recombines TRBV6-5 with TRBJ2-1; 10 bases match TRBD2. Germline CDR1 MNHEY, CDR2 SVGAGI. The length of the CDR3 is 16 residues. CDR3 nucleotide sequence: TGTACCAGCAGTTCCCAGTCTAGCGGGAGTCGCACTGAGCAGTTCTTC. This translates into CTSSSQSSGSRTEQFF.

The J gene is TRBJ1-1, the V gene TRBV7-9, with unresolved D. The germline gives CDR1 SEHNR, CDR2 FQNEAQ (reference sequence). The ends were cut back, 5 bases at V and 3 bases at J, with 13 bases in the middle. The CDR3 spans 14 residues. CDR3 nucleotides: TGTGCCAGCAGCCCTAATGTCCGTTACACTGAAGCTTTCTTT. It is translated as CASSPNVRYTEAFF.

This clonotype was recorded at least ten times. The gene calls are TRBV20-1 and TRBJ1-6; no reliable D call. The germline CDR1 and CDR2 sequences are DFQATT and SNEGSKA (reference sequence). This CDR3 has 15 amino acids. The V end was cut by 8 bases, the J end by 4 bases, with 18 bases between. The CDR3 protein is CSSITRQIYNSPLHF. CDR3 nucleotides: TGCAGTTCAATAACCAGGCAGATATATAATTCACCCCTCCACTTT.

This clonotype was seen ten or more times. The chain recombines TRBV5-5 with TRBJ2-1; weak D call: TRBD2 (5 bases). This CDR3 spans 17 amino acids. Germline CDR1 reads SGHKS; CDR2 reads YYEKEE (reference sequence). With 4 bases removed from V and 0 bases from J, the gap between germline ends came to 17 bases. CDR3 loop: CASSRGWVGGSYNEQFF. The DNA for the CDR3 is TGTGCCAGCAGCCGGGGTTGGGTCGGTGGCTCCTACAATGAGCAGTTCTTC.

This clonotype was seen many times. This sequence joins TRBV9 and TRBJ2-7; D not certain. The germline V gene encodes CDR1 SGDLS and CDR2 YYNGEE. The CDR3 is 15 amino acids. V was clipped by 0 bases and J by 1 base, with 11 bases between them. CDR3 residues: CASSVAPSESYEQYF. As DNA, the CDR3 is TGTGCCAGCAGCGTAGCCCCCAGCGAGTCCTACGAGCAGTACTTC. Based on the CDR3 plus reference TRBV9 and TRBJ2-7, the full variable domain is DSGVTQTPKHLITATGQRVTLRCSPRSGDLSVYWYQQSLDQGLQFLIQYYNGEERAKGNILERFSAQQFPDLHSELNLSSLELGDSALYFCASSVAPSESYEQYFGPGTRLTVT.